This is a list of T cell receptor beta chains from one sample in a study of cytomegalovirus exposure and HLA in healthy donors. This table comes from immunoSEQ multiplex PCR, and its TCRdb copy is limited to in-frame clones, with some not included. The table records around 130,000 clones, roughly 80% of them present only once. Sequenced input: PBMCs. Receptors originate from a girl aged 2 to 9 in good health and CMV-seronegative. CDR3s include the opening cysteine and the closing phenylalanine or tryptophan. A D gene is named only where the DNA matches it firmly. Clone size is not always given. Where it is, it says once, few, many or a class for expanded clones.

v_gene	d_gene	j_gene	abundance	CDR3aa	CDR3nt
TRBV25-1	TRBD1	TRBJ2-7	.	CASSEKGRGLGEQYF	TGTGCCAGCAGTGAGAAGGGCAGGGGGCTTGGCGAGCAGTACTTC
TRBV6-7	TRBD2	TRBJ2-5	.	CASNFTPLAGPAQTQYF	TGTGCCAGCAATTTTACCCCTCTAGCGGGACCCGCGCAGACCCAGTACTTC
TRBV6-5	.	TRBJ2-7	.	CASRPTGTYGQYF	TGTGCCAGCAGACCGACAGGCACCTACGGGCAGTACTTC
TRBV27	.	TRBJ1-1	.	CASSPTRNRQYPNLNTEAFF	TGTGCCAGCAGTCCGACCCGGAACAGACAGTATCCCAACTTGAACACTGAAGCTTTCTTT
TRBV6-6	.	TRBJ2-3	.	CASSTQGRGYFDTQYF	TGTGCCAGCAGTACCCAGGGGCGGGGGTATTTTGATACGCAGTATTTT
TRBV5-1	.	TRBJ1-2	.	CASTISGASFYGYTF	TGCGCCAGCACTATATCTGGGGCTTCCTTCTATGGCTACACCTTC
TRBV2	.	TRBJ2-2	.	CASSARGPNTGELFF	TGTGCCAGCAGTGCTAGGGGCCCGAACACCGGGGAGCTGTTTTTT
TRBV28	TRBD2	TRBJ2-1	once	CASSLTTSGYFEQFF	TGTGCCAGCAGTTTAACCACTAGCGGGTATTTTGAGCAGTTCTTC
TRBV4-3	TRBD2	TRBJ2-3	.	CASSQELAGGTDTQYF	TGCGCCAGCAGCCAAGAACTAGCGGGGGGCACAGATACGCAGTATTTT
TRBV15	TRBD1	TRBJ2-7	.	CATSDRNRIYEQYF	TGTGCCACTTCGGACAGGAACCGGATCTACGAGCAGTACTTC
TRBV7-9	TRBD2	TRBJ2-1	.	CASREREEYNEQFF	TGTGCCAGCAGGGAGCGGGAGGAATACAATGAGCAGTTCTTC
TRBV2	.	TRBJ2-1	.	CASSGGLGSYNEQFF	TGTGCCAGCAGCGGAGGGTTAGGTTCCTACAATGAGCAGTTCTTC
TRBV25-1	TRBD1	TRBJ1-6	once	CASTEGGQTNSPLHF	TGTGCCAGCACTGAAGGGGGACAGACTAATTCACCCCTCCACTTT
TRBV4-1	.	TRBJ2-3	.	CASSQEHYPSTDTQYF	TGCGCCAGCAGCCAAGAACACTACCCGAGCACAGATACGCAGTATTTT
TRBV11-1	.	TRBJ2-5	.	CASTRGGYQETQYF	TGTGCCAGCACCCGTGGGGGGTACCAAGAGACCCAGTACTTC
TRBV27	TRBD1	TRBJ1-6	.	CASSPNRGLEDNSPLHF	TGTGCCAGCAGCCCTAACAGGGGGCTAGAAGATAATTCACCCCTCCACTTT
TRBV5-8	TRBD1	TRBJ2-7	.	CASSLAGTGSSYEQYF	TGTGCCAGCAGCTTGGCTGGGACAGGGAGCTCCTACGAGCAGTACTTC
TRBV29-1	TRBD2	TRBJ2-7	.	CSALGGPYEQYF	TGCAGCGCCCTGGGAGGGCCCTACGAGCAGTACTTC
TRBV4-2	.	TRBJ2-1	.	CASSQAGNEQFF	TGTGCCAGCAGCCAAGCCGGCAATGAGCAGTTCTTC
TRBV6-1	.	TRBJ1-1	few	CASSEEGHTEAFF	TGTGCCAGCAGTGAAGAGGGGCACACTGAAGCTTTCTTT
TRBV5-1	.	TRBJ2-5	.	CASSPLSALLWGRETQYF	TGCGCCAGCAGCCCCTTGTCAGCCCTCCTTTGGGGCCGAGAGACCCAGTACTTC
TRBV7-3	TRBD2	TRBJ2-1	.	CASSLTSGLALHEQFF	TGTGCCAGCAGCTTAACGTCAGGACTAGCATTGCATGAGCAGTTCTTC
TRBV5-5	TRBD1	TRBJ1-4	.	CASSFITSGTGSEKLFF	TGTGCCAGCAGCTTTATTACCTCCGGGACAGGGAGTGAAAAACTGTTTTTT
TRBV4-1	TRBD2	TRBJ2-7	.	CASSQALAGGSYEQYF	TGCGCCAGCAGCCAAGCCCTAGCGGGAGGATCTTACGAGCAGTACTTC
TRBV18	TRBD1	TRBJ1-4	.	CASSPGRTGENEKLFF	TGTGCCAGCTCACCGGGACGAACAGGGGAGAATGAAAAACTGTTTTTT
TRBV7-3	TRBD2	TRBJ2-1	.	CASSPLAGGSYNEQFF	TGTGCCAGCAGCCCTCTAGCGGGAGGGTCCTACAATGAGCAGTTCTTC
TRBV29-1	.	TRBJ2-7	.	CSVSLVLAANEQYF	TGCAGCGTTTCCCTTGTTTTGGCGGCTAACGAGCAGTACTTC
TRBV11-1	TRBD2	TRBJ2-7	.	CASSVGTSGGSITYEQYF	TGTGCCAGCAGCGTTGGGACTAGCGGGGGGTCTATAACCTACGAGCAGTACTTC
TRBV18	.	TRBJ2-3	once	CASSPESSTDTQYF	TGTGCCAGCTCACCAGAGTCTAGCACAGATACGCAGTATTTT
TRBV2	TRBD2	TRBJ2-2	.	CASSERGANTGELFF	TGTGCCAGCAGTGAACGGGGGGCGAACACCGGGGAGCTGTTTTTT
TRBV13	.	TRBJ2-1	.	CASSWGQKRDEQFF	TGTGCCAGCAGCTGGGGACAGAAGCGGGATGAGCAGTTCTTC
TRBV12-5	TRBD1	TRBJ2-1	.	CASGLTPGQGLYNEQFF	TGTGCTAGTGGTTTGACCCCGGGACAGGGGTTATACAATGAGCAGTTCTTC
TRBV4-1	.	TRBJ1-5	.	CASSQAAGSRGDQPQHF	TGCGCCAGCAGCCAAGCGGCAGGTAGCAGGGGCGATCAGCCCCAGCATTTT
TRBV9	TRBD2	TRBJ2-1	.	CASSPRTSGGRVGQFF	TGTGCCAGCAGCCCAAGGACTAGCGGGGGAAGGGTAGGGCAGTTCTTC
TRBV27	TRBD1	TRBJ2-7	.	CASATGTARYEQYF	TGTGCCAGCGCGACCGGGACAGCGAGGTACGAGCAGTACTTC
TRBV6-1	TRBD2	TRBJ2-7	few	CASSDRGRQYF	TGTGCCAGCAGTGACCGCGGGAGGCAGTACTTC
TRBV4-1	TRBD2	TRBJ2-3	once	CASSQDYSSGREYF	TGCGCCAGCAGCCAAGATTATTCTAGCGGGAGGGAATATTTT
TRBV28	TRBD2	TRBJ2-7	.	CASSLPLGLANSYEQYF	TGTGCCAGCAGTTTACCCCTGGGACTAGCGAACTCCTACGAGCAGTACTTC
TRBV7-9	.	TRBJ1-3	once	CASSLREGFSGNTIYF	TGTGCCAGCAGCTTGAGGGAGGGCTTCTCTGGAAACACCATATATTTT
TRBV5-6	.	TRBJ2-5	.	CASSRPGETQYF	TGTGCCAGCAGCCGGCCGGGGGAGACCCAGTACTTC
TRBV1	.	TRBJ2-7	.	CTSSQDRGQYF	TGCACCAGCAGCCAAGATCGGGGGCAGTACTTC
TRBV5-1	TRBD1	TRBJ1-2	.	CASSLARTGQNYGYTF	TGCGCCAGCAGCTTAGCGAGGACAGGTCAAAACTATGGCTACACCTTC
TRBV11-3	.	TRBJ2-1	.	CASSQDKPRDNEQFF	TGTGCCAGCAGCCAAGACAAGCCGCGCGACAATGAGCAGTTCTTC
TRBV6-1	.	TRBJ1-4	few	CASSESWGANEKLFF	TGTGCCAGCAGTGAGAGTTGGGGGGCTAATGAAAAACTGTTTTTT
TRBV5-1	.	TRBJ2-3	.	CASSTPGLSTDTQYF	TGCGCCAGCAGTACTCCGGGACTTAGCACAGATACGCAGTATTTT
TRBV6-5	.	TRBJ1-1	.	CASSYGGGRTEAFF	TGTGCCAGCAGTTACGGCGGGGGTCGAACTGAAGCTTTCTTT
TRBV5-1	.	TRBJ2-1	.	CASGQGPGNEQFF	TGCGCCAGCGGGCAGGGGCCGGGCAATGAGCAGTTCTTC
TRBV2	TRBD1	TRBJ2-1	.	CASSLTGDNEQFF	TGTGCCAGCAGTCTTACAGGGGACAATGAGCAGTTCTTC